This T cell receptor (beta chain) emerged from a study of cytomegalovirus exposure and HLA in healthy donors. Study results and caveats: Near-uniform donor sequencing depth was presumed by presence/absence analyses.

This clone was observed a few times. The antigen remains unidentified. Per germline, CDR1 MNHEY and CDR2 SVGAGI. This CDR3 region has 14 residues. V trimming: 5 bases; J trimming: 5 bases; junction bases outside the gene matches: 6. 60 Vbeta and 13 Jbeta primers were used in PCR. Libraries were prepared by immunoSEQ multiplex PCR; TCRdb keeps only in-frame clonotypes and omits some of them. The table lists about 150,000 clones, around 10% of them singletons. Sequenced material: PBMCs. The chain has TRBV6-5 and TRBJ1-2, with 9 bases fitting TRBD1. The source is a man in his forties or fifties in good health and CMV-seronegative. In DNA, the CDR3 is TGTGCCAGCAGTCAACAGGGGGCCGGTTATGGCTACACCTTC. This encodes CASSQQGAGYGYTF.